This T cell receptor (beta chain) is from a study of T cell responses to AZD1222 COVID-19 vaccine. Study conclusions and caveats: Repertoires were sampled only after the peak T cell response. Mostly white British, mostly female donors; authors suggested clonal diversity may be underestimated.

Sequenced by immunoSEQ multiplex PCR; TCRdb stores in-frame clones only, minus some. The sample lists 140,000 or so clones; 80% to 90% were seen once. With respect to this clone: Its matching antigen is unknown. A read error may account for a junction end that differs from germline.

Looked up from germline, CDR1 is SGHRS and CDR2 is YFSETQ. The CDR3 has 11 residues. This sequence originates from an adult in good health. Sequencing was performed on peripheral blood, taken on day 0 of AZD1222 vaccination. The chain carries TRBV5-1 and TRBJ2-3; D gene ambiguous. CDR3 nucleotide sequence: TGCGCCAGCAGCTTGGACACGCAAAGGTCTTTT. Encoded protein: CASSLDTQRSF.